This T cell receptor (beta chain) was found in a study of OX40 agonist ivuxolimab in advanced cancers. Study-level findings and limits: The CD4+ and CD8+ T cells in the blood had expanded clonally by week 6 at 0.1 to 3.0 mg/kg.

J was trimmed by 1 base and V by 0 bases; bases with no gene match: 4. The CDR3 extends over 15 amino acids. The germline CDR1 and CDR2 sequences are SGHRS and YFSETQ. A few counts support this clone. Its cognate antigen is unknown. Some clones are missing from TCRdb's copy, which holds only in-frame ones; the method was immunoSEQ multiplex PCR. The sample has tens of thousands of clones, around 80% seen once. The genes are TRBV5-1 and TRBJ2-7; 7 bases fit TRBD2. The specimen comprised CD4+ or CD8+ T cells sorted from blood, sampled in a trial of the OX40 agonist ivuxolimab. This sequence was found in an adult with an advanced solid tumor such as melanoma, head and neck, liver or kidney cancer. CDR3 nucleotide sequence: TGCGCCAGCAGCTTGGAAGCGGGAAGGTCCTACGAGCAGTACTTC. Its translation: CASSLEAGRSYEQYF.